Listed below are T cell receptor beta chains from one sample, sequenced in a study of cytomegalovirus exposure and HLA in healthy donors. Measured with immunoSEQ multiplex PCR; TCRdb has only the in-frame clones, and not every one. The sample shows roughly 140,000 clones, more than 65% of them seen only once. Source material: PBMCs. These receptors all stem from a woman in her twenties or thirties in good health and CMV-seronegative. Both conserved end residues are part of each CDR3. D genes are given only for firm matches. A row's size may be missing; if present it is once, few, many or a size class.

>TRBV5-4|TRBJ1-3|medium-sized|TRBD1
CASSLGQGRNTIYF
TGTGCCAGCAGCTTGGGACAGGGGAGAAACACCATATATTTT
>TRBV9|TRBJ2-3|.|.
CASSVPGELSDTQYF
TGTGCCAGCAGCGTCCCAGGGGAGTTATCAGATACGCAGTATTTT
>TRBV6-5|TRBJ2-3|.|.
CASSHLGDNTQYF
TGTGCCAGCAGTCATCTCGGGGATAATACGCAGTATTTT
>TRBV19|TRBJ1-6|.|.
CASTTLLTGYSPLHF
TGTGCCAGTACCACTCTTCTGACAGGCTATTCACCCCTCCACTTT
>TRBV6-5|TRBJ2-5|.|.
CASSYSMGRETQYF
TGTGCCAGCAGTTACTCGATGGGGAGAGAGACCCAGTACTTC
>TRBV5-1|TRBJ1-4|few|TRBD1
CASGPGQGNEKLFF
TGCGCCAGCGGCCCGGGACAGGGAAATGAAAAACTGTTTTTT
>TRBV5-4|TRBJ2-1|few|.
CASSLNAGGSGYNEQFF
TGTGCCAGCAGCTTGAATGCTGGGGGGTCAGGCTACAATGAGCAGTTCTTC
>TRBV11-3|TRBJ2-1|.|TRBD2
CASSLDGLAGSNEQFF
TGTGCCAGCAGCTTAGATGGACTAGCGGGGTCGAATGAGCAGTTCTTC
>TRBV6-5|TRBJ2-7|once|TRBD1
CASSYSTVTGIEQYF
TGTGCCAGCAGTTACTCCACCGTGACAGGGATCGAACAGTACTTC
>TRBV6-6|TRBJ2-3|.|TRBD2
CASRWTSGSSAQYF
TGTGCCAGCAGATGGACTAGCGGGAGTTCCGCGCAGTATTTT
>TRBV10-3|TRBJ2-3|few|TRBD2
CAIRVAGPTDTQYF
TGTGCCATCAGGGTAGCGGGCCCCACAGATACGCAGTATTTT
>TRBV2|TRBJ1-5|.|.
CASSLGAAAQHF
TGTGCCAGCAGCCTAGGGGCTGCGGCCCAGCATTTT
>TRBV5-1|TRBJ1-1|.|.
CASSLALGGRAEAFF
TGCGCCAGCAGCTTGGCCTTGGGGGGAAGGGCTGAAGCTTTCTTT
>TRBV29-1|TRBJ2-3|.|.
CSFSRGSTDTQYF
TGCAGCTTTTCCAGGGGATCCACAGATACGCAGTATTTT
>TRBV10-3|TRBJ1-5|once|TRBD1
CAISADGQGKQPQHF
TGTGCCATCAGTGCCGACGGACAGGGAAAACAGCCCCAGCATTTT
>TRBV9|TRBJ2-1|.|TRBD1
CASSDLQGATYNEQFF
TGTGCCAGCAGCGACCTCCAGGGGGCTACCTACAATGAGCAGTTCTTC
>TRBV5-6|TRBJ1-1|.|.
CASSLGLANTEAFF
TGTGCCAGCAGCTTGGGGCTTGCGAACACTGAAGCTTTCTTT
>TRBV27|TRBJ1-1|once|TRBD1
CASSLTGGENTEAFF
TGTGCCAGCAGTTTAACAGGGGGGGAGAACACTGAAGCTTTCTTT
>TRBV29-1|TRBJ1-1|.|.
CSVEGSGGANTEAFF
TGCAGCGTTGAGGGTAGTGGCGGGGCGAACACTGAAGCTTTCTTT
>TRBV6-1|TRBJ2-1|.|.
CASLSLSSYNEQFF
TGTGCCAGTTTATCTTTGAGCTCCTACAATGAGCAGTTCTTC
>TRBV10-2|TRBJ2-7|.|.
CASSDWQGTSYEQYF
TGCGCCAGCAGTGATTGGCAGGGAACCTCCTACGAGCAGTACTTC
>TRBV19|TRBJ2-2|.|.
CASRWGGILTGELFF
TGTGCCAGTAGATGGGGGGGCATCCTCACCGGGGAGCTGTTTTTT
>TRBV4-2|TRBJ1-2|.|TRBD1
CASSQLPRGNYGYTF
TGTGCCAGCAGCCAATTACCCAGGGGGAACTATGGCTACACCTTC
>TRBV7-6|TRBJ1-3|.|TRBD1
CASSRGDSRNTIYF
TGTGCCAGCAGCCGAGGGGACAGCCGAAACACCATATATTTT
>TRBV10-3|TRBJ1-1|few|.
CAIGGAGNTEAFF
TGTGCCATCGGGGGGGCAGGAAACACTGAAGCTTTCTTT
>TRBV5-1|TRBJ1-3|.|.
CASSLGVISSGNTIYF
TGCGCCAGCAGCTTGGGCGTAATAAGCTCTGGAAACACCATATATTTT
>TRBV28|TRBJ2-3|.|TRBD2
CASQTSGGVDTQYF
TGTGCCAGTCAAACTAGCGGGGGGGTGGATACGCAGTATTTT
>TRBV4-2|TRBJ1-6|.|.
CASSQRSSSYNSPLHF
TGTGCCAGCAGCCAGAGGTCGAGCTCCTATAATTCACCCCTCCACTTT
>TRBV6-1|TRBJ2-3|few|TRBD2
CASSETGLAGGTDTQYF
TGTGCCAGCAGTGAAACGGGACTAGCGGGGGGCACAGATACGCAGTATTTT
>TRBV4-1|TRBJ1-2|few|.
CASSQLVGGDGYTF
TGTGCCAGCAGCCAATTGGTAGGGGGTGACGGCTACACCTTC
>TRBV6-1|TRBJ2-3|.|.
CASSDRGKYTDTQYF
TGTGCCAGCAGTGATCGTGGCAAATACACAGATACGCAGTATTTT
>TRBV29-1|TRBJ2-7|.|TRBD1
CSVEGTGGNEQYF
TGCAGCGTTGAAGGGACAGGGGGTAACGAGCAGTACTTC